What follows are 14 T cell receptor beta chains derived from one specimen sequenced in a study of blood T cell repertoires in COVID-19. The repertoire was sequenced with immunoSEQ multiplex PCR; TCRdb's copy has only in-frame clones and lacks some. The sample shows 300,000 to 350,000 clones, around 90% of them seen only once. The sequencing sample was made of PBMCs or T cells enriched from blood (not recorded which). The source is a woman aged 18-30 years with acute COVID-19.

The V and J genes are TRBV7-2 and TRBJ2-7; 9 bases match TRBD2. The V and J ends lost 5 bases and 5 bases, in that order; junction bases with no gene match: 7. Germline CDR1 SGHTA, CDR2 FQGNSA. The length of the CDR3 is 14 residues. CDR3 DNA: TGTGCCAGCAGCCCTAGCGGGACCGTAAACGAGCAGTACTTC. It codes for CASSPSGTVNEQYF. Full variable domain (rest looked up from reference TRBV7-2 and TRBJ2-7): GAGVSQSPSNKVTEKGKDVELRCDPISGHTALYWYRQSLGQGLEFLIYFQGNSAPDKSGLPSDRFSAERTGGSVSTLTIQRTQQEDSAVYLCASSPSGTVNEQYFGPGTRLTVT.

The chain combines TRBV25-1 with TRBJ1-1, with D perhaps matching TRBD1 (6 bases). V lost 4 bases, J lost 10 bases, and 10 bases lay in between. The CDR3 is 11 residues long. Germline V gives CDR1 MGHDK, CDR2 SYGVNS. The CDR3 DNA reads TGTGCCAGCAGTGCCGGGACAAGAGCTTTCTTT. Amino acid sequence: CASSAGTRAFF.

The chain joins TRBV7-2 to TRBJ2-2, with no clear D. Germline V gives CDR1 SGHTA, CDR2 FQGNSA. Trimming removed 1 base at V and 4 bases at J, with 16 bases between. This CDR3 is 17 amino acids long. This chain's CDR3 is CASSLGAPRAFTGELFF. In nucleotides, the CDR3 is TGTGCCAGCAGCTTAGGGGCGCCACGCGCTTTCACCGGGGAGCTGTTTTTT.

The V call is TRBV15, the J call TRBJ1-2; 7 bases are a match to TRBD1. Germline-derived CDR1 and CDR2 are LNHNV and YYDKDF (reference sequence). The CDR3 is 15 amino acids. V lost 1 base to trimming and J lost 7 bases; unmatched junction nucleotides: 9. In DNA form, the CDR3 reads TGTGCCACCAGCAGAGCTTTTGACAGGGCGGGTGGCTACACCTTC. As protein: CATSRAFDRAGGYTF.

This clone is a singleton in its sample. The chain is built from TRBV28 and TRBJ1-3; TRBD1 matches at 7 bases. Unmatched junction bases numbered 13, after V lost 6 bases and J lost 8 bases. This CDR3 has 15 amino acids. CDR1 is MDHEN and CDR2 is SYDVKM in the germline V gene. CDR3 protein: CASSRGDRPSYTIYF. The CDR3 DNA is TGTGCCAGCAGCCGAGGGGACAGACCGTCATACACCATATATTTT.

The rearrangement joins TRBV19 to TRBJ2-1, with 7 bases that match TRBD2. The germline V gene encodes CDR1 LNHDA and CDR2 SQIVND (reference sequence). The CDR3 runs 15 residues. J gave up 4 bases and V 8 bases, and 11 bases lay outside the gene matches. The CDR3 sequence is CASQRGVSGYNEQFF. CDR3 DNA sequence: TGTGCCAGTCAGCGGGGAGTCAGCGGGTACAATGAGCAGTTCTTC.

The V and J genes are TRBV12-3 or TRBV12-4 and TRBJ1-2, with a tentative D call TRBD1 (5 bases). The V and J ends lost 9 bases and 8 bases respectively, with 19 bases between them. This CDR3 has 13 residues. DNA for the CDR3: TGTGCCAGACGGGGGGGACCCGTGGGCGGCTACACCTTC. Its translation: CARRGGPVGGYTF.

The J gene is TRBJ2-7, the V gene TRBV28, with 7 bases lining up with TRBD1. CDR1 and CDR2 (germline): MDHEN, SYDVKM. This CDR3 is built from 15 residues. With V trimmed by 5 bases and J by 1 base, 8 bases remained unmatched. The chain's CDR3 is CASSPGTVLSYEQYF. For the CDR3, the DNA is TGTGCCAGCAGTCCCGGGACAGTGTTATCCTACGAGCAGTACTTC.

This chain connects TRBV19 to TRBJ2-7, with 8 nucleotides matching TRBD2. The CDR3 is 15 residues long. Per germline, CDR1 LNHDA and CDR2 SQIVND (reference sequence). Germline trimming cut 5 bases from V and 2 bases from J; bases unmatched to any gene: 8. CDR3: CASSAAGAATYEQYF. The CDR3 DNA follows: TGTGCCAGTAGTGCAGCGGGAGCCGCAACCTACGAGCAGTACTTC.

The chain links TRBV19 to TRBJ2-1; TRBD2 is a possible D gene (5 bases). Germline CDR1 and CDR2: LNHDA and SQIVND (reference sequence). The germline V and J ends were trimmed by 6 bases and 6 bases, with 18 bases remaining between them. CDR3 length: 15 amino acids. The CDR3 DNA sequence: TGTGCCAGTAGGGACTTTCAACTCATCGCCAATGAGCAGTTCTTC. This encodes CASRDFQLIANEQFF.

Written as DNA, the CDR3 is TGTGCCAGCAGCTTCAGCGGGAGCTCCTACAATGAGCAGTTCTTC. Residues: CASSFSGSSYNEQFF. V and J are TRBV5-4 and TRBJ2-1; the match to TRBD2 covers 8 bases. The CDR3 is 15 amino acids. Germline V gene sequence: CDR1 SGHNT, CDR2 YYREEE (reference sequence). V dropped 2 bases and J dropped 0; count of bases not matched to a gene: 1.

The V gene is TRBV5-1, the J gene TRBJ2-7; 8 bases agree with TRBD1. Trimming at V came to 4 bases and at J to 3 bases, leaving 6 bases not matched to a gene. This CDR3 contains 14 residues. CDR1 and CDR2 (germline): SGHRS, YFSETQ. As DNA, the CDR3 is TGCGCCAGCAGCCCGGGACAGGACATCTACGAGCAGTACTTC. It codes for CASSPGQDIYEQYF.

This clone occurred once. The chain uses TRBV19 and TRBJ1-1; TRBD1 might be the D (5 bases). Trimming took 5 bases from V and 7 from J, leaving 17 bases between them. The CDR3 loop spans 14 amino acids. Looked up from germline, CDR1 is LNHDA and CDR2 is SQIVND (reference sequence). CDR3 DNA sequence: TGTGCCAGTAGTTATACAGGTGCGGGATTTGAAGCTTTCTTT. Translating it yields CASSYTGAGFEAFF.

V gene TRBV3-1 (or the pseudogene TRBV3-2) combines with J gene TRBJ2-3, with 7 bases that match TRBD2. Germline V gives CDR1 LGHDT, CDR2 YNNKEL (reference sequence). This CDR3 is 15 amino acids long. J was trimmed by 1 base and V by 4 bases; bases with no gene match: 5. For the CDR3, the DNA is TGTGCCAGCAGCCCGCGGGAGTGGGGCACAGATACGCAGTATTTT. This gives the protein CASSPREWGTDTQYF.